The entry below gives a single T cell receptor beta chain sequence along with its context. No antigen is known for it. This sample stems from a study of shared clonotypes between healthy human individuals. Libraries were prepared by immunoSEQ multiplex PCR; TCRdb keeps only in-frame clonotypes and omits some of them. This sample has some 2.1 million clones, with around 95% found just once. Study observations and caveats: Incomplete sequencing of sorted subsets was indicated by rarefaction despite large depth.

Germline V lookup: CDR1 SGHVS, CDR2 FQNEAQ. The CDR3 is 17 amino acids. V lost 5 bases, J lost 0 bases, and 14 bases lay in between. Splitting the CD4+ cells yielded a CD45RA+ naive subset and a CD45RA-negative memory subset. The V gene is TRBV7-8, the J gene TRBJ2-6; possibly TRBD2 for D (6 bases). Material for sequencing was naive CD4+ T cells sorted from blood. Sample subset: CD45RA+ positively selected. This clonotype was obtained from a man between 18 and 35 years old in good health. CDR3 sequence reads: CASSPSTGASGANVLTF. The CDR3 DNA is TGTGCCAGCAGCCCCTCGACGGGAGCCTCTGGGGCCAACGTCCTGACTTTC.